Shown below are 16 T cell receptor beta chains from a single sample sequenced in a study of breast tumors, draining lymph nodes, adjacent tissues. TCRdb itself ran the multiplex PCR reads through MiXCR, one entry per CDR3 protein. The sample shows 150,000 to 200,000 distinct CDR3 sequences, roughly a third of them seen only once. Axillary draining lymph nodes of breast cancer patients supplied the node samples. The sequencing input was axillary lymph node tissue. These receptors came from a female donor with breast cancer. Some clones in this sample may be carry-over from other donors' samples.

This sequence joins TRBV12-3 or TRBV12-4 and TRBJ2-1, with 9 bases lining up with TRBD2. The CDR3 is made up of 15 amino acids. J gave up 10 bases and V 2 bases, and 9 bases lay outside the gene matches. The CDR3: CASSLKSGGLTEQFF. The CDR3 DNA follows: TGTGCCAGCAGTTTAAAAAGCGGGGGGCTCACAGAGCAGTTCTTC.

Notes on this clonotype: Being one base from a much bigger clone, this may be a read error. This chain uses TRBV20-1 with TRBJ2-7; 9 nucleotides agree with TRBD2. The germline V gene encodes CDR1 DFQATT and CDR2 SNEGSKA (reference sequence). The CDR3 has 14 residues. The CDR3 sequence: CSAISGRKSSEQYF. CDR3 coding DNA: TGCAGTGCTATTAGCGGGAGAAAGTCCTCCGAGCAGTACTTC.

This clonotype showed up many times. The chain joins TRBV11-3 to TRBJ2-1; D unresolved. Germline V lookup: CDR1 SGHNT, CDR2 YENEEA. The CDR3 runs 13 residues. The V and J ends lost 6 bases and 0 bases respectively, with 6 bases between them. In DNA form, the CDR3 reads TGTGCCAGCAGTTTAAGCTCCTACAATGAGCAGTTCTTC. Amino acids: CASSLSSYNEQFF.

CDR3 loop: CASGLDDRGYYGYTF. Here the CDR3 DNA reads TGTGCTAGTGGTTTGGACGACAGGGGGTACTATGGCTACACCTTC. The V call is TRBV12-5, the J call TRBJ1-2; 9 nucleotides match TRBD1. The CDR3 extends over 15 amino acids. Unmatched junction bases numbered 3, after V lost 1 base and J lost 3 bases. Germline V lookup: CDR1 LGHNT, CDR2 FRNRAP. Combining the CDR3 with reference TRBV12-5 and TRBJ1-2 gives the whole variable domain DARVTQTPRHKVTEMGQEVTMRCQPILGHNTVFWYRQTMMQGLELLAYFRNRAPLDDSGMPKDRFSAEMPDATLATLKIQPSEPRDSAVYFCASGLDDRGYYGYTFGSGTRLTVV.

Many counts were recorded for this clonotype. The chain couples TRBV20-1 to TRBJ2-1; TRBD1 matches 10 bases. Germline CDR1 and CDR2: DFQATT and SNEGSKA (reference sequence). This CDR3 is 14 amino acids long. Trimming cost V 6 bases and J 8 bases; bases outside gene matches: 10. CDR3 nucleotides: TGCAGTGCAACGGCGGGACAGGGGTCGGATGAGCAGTTCTTC. The encoded protein is CSATAGQGSDEQFF.

This clonotype appeared many times. The genes are TRBV18 and TRBJ1-2, with D possibly being TRBD1 (5 bases). The CDR3 covers 13 residues. Germline CDR1 is KGHSH and CDR2 is LQKENI. V gave up 2 bases and J gave up 11 bases, with 15 bases separating them. CDR3 region: CASSPTERGVYTF. The CDR3 DNA reads TGTGCCAGCTCACCAACCGAGAGGGGAGTATACACCTTC.

This clonotype showed up many times. The V and J genes are TRBV11-1 and TRBJ2-1; 8 bases map to TRBD2. J was trimmed by 9 bases and V by 10 bases; bases with no gene match: 11. Germline V lookup: CDR1 SGHAT, CDR2 FQDESV (reference sequence). CDR3 length equals 13 residues. CDR3 in DNA: TGTGCCACCTCCTTAGCGGGAAGAACTGAGCAGTTCTTC. It yields the protein CATSLAGRTEQFF.

There are many counts of this clonotype. The J gene is TRBJ2-5, the V gene TRBV11-2; perhaps TRBD2 as D (6 bases). The CDR3 covers 13 residues. Trimming shortened V by 3 bases and J by 4 bases, and 9 bases separated the two germline ends. The V gene's germline CDR1 is SGHAT and CDR2 FQNNGV. In DNA form, the CDR3 reads TGTGCCAGCAGCTTTACCGGGAGAGAGACCCAGTACTTC. Protein: CASSFTGRETQYF.

This clonotype has ten or more counts. The genes are TRBV12-3 or TRBV12-4 and TRBJ2-7, with 12 bases identical to TRBD1. The CDR3 contains 16 residues. The ends lost 4 bases at V and 2 bases at J; junction bases unmatched: 6. CDR3 sequence reads: CASSSTGTGGPYEQYF. CDR3 DNA sequence: TGTGCCAGCAGTTCTACCGGGACAGGGGGCCCCTACGAGCAGTACTTC.

Concerning this clonotype itself: This may come from a read error, since a much larger clone is one base off. The chain's CDR3 is CASSGLNRINERFF. The CDR3 DNA is TGTGCCAGCAGCGGGCTAAACAGGATCAATGAGCGGTTCTTC. The chain couples TRBV12-3 or TRBV12-4 to TRBJ2-1, with TRBD1 as a possible D gene (5 bases). The CDR3 runs to 14 residues.

Concerning this clonotype itself: A much larger clone sits a single nucleotide away, making a read error possible. The chain uses TRBV5-6 and TRBJ1-2; unclear D gene. The CDR3 is made up of 17 amino acids. Germline V CDR1 and CDR2: SGHDT, YYEEEE. V lost 4 bases and J lost 0, with 19 bases in between. The CDR3 loop reads CASSMDRTHLTNYGYTF. CDR3 in DNA: TGTGCCAGCAGCATGGACCGTACGCACCTAACTAACTATGGCTACACCTTC.

The table lists this clonotype with many counts. V is TRBV7-8 and J is TRBJ2-3, with D possibly called TRBD1 or TRBD2 (5 bases each). The CDR3 is made up of 14 amino acids. Germline values: CDR1 SGHVS, CDR2 FQNEAQ. Trimming stripped 5 bases from V and 2 bases from J, with 11 bases between. CDR3 sequence reads: CASSVPGPTDTQYF. The CDR3 coding sequence is TGTGCCAGCAGCGTTCCGGGGCCCACAGATACGCAGTATTTT.

This clonotype was seen ten or more times. The genes are TRBV29-1 and TRBJ2-3; no reliable D call. This CDR3 region has 15 residues. The germline V gene encodes CDR1 SQVTM and CDR2 ANQGSEA. V lost 7 bases and J 5 bases, leaving 22 bases between the germline ends. The CDR3 nucleotides are TGCAGCGCGCTCAGAGACGTATTAAACATAGATACGCAGTATTTT. Amino acid sequence: CSALRDVLNIDTQYF.

The chain employs TRBV7-9 and TRBJ2-3, with 8 positions matching TRBD2. CDR3 length equals 14 residues. Germline lookup yields CDR1 SEHNR and CDR2 FQNEAQ (reference sequence). Trimming at V came to 5 bases and at J to 5 bases, leaving 6 bases not matched to a gene. The DNA for the CDR3 is TGTGCCAGCAGCCCCGTGGCGGGAGGAGATACGCAGTATTTT. Amino acids: CASSPVAGGDTQYF. The whole variable domain, filled in from reference TRBV7-9 and TRBJ2-3, reads DTGVSQNPRHKITKRGQNVTFRCDPISEHNRLYWYRQTLGQGPEFLTYFQNEAQLEKSRLLSDRFSAERPKGSFSTLEIQRTEQGDSAMYLCASSPVAGGDTQYFGPGTRLTVL.

This clonotype was counted many times. The chain joins TRBV19 to TRBJ1-4; TRBD1 agrees at 8 bases. The CDR3 has 13 amino acids. After removal of 8 bases from V and 5 bases from J, the junction contained 4 bases not matched to a gene. Germline CDR1 LNHDA, CDR2 SQIVND (reference sequence). The CDR3 reads CASRGTGNEKLFF. In DNA form, the CDR3 reads TGTGCCAGTCGCGGGACAGGCAATGAAAAACTGTTTTTT.

This clonotype was counted only a few times. The genes are TRBV7-9 and TRBJ1-1; 7 bases match TRBD1. J was trimmed by 8 bases and V by 4 bases; bases with no gene match: 7. The CDR3 is 13 residues long. Germline V lookup: CDR1 SEHNR, CDR2 FQNEAQ (reference sequence). CDR3 residues: CASSSDRTGEAFF. For the CDR3, the DNA is TGTGCCAGCAGCTCGGACAGGACGGGCGAAGCTTTCTTT.